The sequence of this T cell receptor (beta chain) was determined in a study of CD8 T cells in ankylosing spondylitis. Study-wide results and caveats: Characteristic of ankylosing spondylitis blood, it appeared, was a TCR beta motif comprising several highly homologous variants. Disease-linked clones bore a CD8+ phenotype, appearing relatively rarely in peripheral blood.

V lost 3 bases, J lost 2 bases, and 6 bases stayed unmatched. The CDR3 length is 15 residues. The germline CDR1 and CDR2 sequences are SGHTA and FQGNSA. In regard to this clonotype: The antigen remains undetermined.

Quantitative 5'-RACE with molecular barcodes generated TCR beta libraries. One entry per CDR3 protein results from TCRdb running MiXCR on the 5' RACE reads. The repertoire has about 500,000 distinct CDR3 sequences, about 13% of them found once; the top ten carry nearly 7%. This TCR was recovered from a male donor with ankylosing spondylitis. The chain is built from TRBV7-2 and TRBJ2-5; TRBD1 aligns across 7 bases. Sequencing input: blood, either unsorted or a sorted T cell fraction (not recorded which). CDR3 sequence reads: CASSFRGPLQETQYF. DNA for the CDR3: TGTGCCAGCAGCTTTAGGGGGCCGCTTCAAGAGACCCAGTACTTC.